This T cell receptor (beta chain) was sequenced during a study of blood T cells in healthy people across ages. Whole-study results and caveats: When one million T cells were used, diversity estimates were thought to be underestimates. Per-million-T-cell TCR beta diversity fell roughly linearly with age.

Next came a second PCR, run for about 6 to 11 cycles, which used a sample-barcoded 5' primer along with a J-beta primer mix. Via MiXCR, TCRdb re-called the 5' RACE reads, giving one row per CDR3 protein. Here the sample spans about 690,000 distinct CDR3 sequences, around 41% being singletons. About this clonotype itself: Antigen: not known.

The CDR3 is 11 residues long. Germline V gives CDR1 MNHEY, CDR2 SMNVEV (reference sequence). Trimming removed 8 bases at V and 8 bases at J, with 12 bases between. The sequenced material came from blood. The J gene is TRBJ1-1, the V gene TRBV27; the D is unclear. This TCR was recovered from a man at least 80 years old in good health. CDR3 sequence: CASGLQREAFF. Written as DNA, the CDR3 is TGTGCCAGCGGACTACAGAGGGAAGCTTTCTTT.